This T cell receptor (beta chain) was found in a study of Ad26.COV2.S vaccination and SARS-CoV-2 variants. For the study at large: Among those in the COV1001 Ad26.COV2.S trial arm was the donor. Doses of Ad26.COV2.S were injected into muscle once or twice, 56 days apart.

The treatment is: around 19 received Ad26.COV2.S at low or high dose, single or two shots; 5 received placebo; per-sample allocation not given. Day 63 after the first vaccine or placebo injection was the time point for sampling. For this clone: Its antigen is still unknown.

There are 17 residues in the CDR3. Germline V CDR1 and CDR2: LNHNV, YYDKDF (reference sequence). Unmatched junction bases numbered 9, after V lost 0 bases and J lost 8 bases. Only in-frame clones appear in the TCRdb table, and some are missing; sequencing was by immunoSEQ multiplex PCR. The sample yields 300,000 to 400,000 clones, 87% seen once. Findings of the study overall: People given the vaccine had a wider spike-specific TCR breadth than placebo recipients did.

The sample here was peripheral blood, taken in a trial of Ad26.COV2.S vaccine versus placebo. The TCR comes from a person aged 18-60 years who received the Ad26.COV2.S COVID-19 vaccine or a placebo. V and J are TRBV15 and TRBJ1-6; 8 nucleotides agree with TRBD1. CDR3 sequence reads: CATSRDFVQGAYSPLHF. As DNA, the CDR3 is TGTGCCACCAGCAGAGATTTTGTTCAGGGGGCATATTCACCCCTCCACTTT.